The entry below describes one TCR beta chain. Trimming took off 3 bases at V and 2 bases at J, with 8 bases between the two ends. This CDR3 is 14 amino acids long. In germline, CDR1 is KGHSH, CDR2 LQKENI. Assay: immunoSEQ multiplex PCR; the TCRdb copy retains only in-frame clones and omits some. The table lists fewer than 55,000 clones, approximately 80% of them singletons. Sampled blood was obtained at baseline, cycle 4 day 1, and cycle 7 day 1. This sample is drawn from a study of OX40 agonist ivuxolimab in advanced cancers. Study-level information: Patients received the agonistic anti-OX40 (CD134) antibody ivuxolimab. Cohort: 80% to 90% men, mean age 60, aged about 20 to 90.

The receptor's source is an adult with an advanced solid tumor such as melanoma, head and neck, liver or kidney cancer. Sample: CD4+ or CD8+ T cells sorted from blood, taken in a trial of the OX40 agonist ivuxolimab. The chain couples TRBV18 to TRBJ2-1, with D maybe TRBD2 (5 bases). The CDR3 loop reads CASSPYGAYNEQFF. CDR3 sequence (DNA): TGTGCCAGCTCACCCTACGGGGCCTACAATGAGCAGTTCTTC.